The rows below give T cell receptor beta chains drawn from one sample of a study of blood T cell repertoires in COVID-19. Assay used: immunoSEQ multiplex PCR; TCRdb lists only in-frame clones, some missing. The sample contains approximately 230,000 clones, 80% to 85% of which appear only once. Sequencing was performed on peripheral blood. The receptor source for this set is a man aged 25-45 years with active or convalescent COVID-19. Each CDR3 is given with its conserved first and last residue. D genes are given only for firm matches. Clone size is not always given. Where it is, it says once, few, many or a class for expanded clones.

CDR3,DNA,J,V,size,D
CASSFPGLSTDTQYF,TGTGCCAGCAGCTTTCCGGGACTAAGCACAGATACGCAGTATTTT,TRBJ2-3,TRBV7-2,.,TRBD2
CASSETGGYGYTF,TGTGCCAGCAGTGAAACAGGGGGGTATGGCTACACCTTC,TRBJ1-2,TRBV25-1,.,TRBD1
CASSPGRRVFF,TGTGCCAGCAGCCCAGGCCGGAGGGTGTTTTTT,TRBJ1-4,TRBV11-2,once,.
CASSGANSETQYF,TGTGCCAGCAGTGGGGCCAATTCAGAGACCCAGTACTTC,TRBJ2-5,TRBV2,.,.
CASSQYLAGVSYEQYF,TGTGCCAGCAGCCAGTACCTAGCGGGAGTCTCCTACGAGCAGTACTTC,TRBJ2-7,TRBV3-1/TRBV3-2,.,TRBD2
CASSANSNQPQHF,TGTGCCAGCAGTGCTAATAGCAATCAGCCCCAGCATTTT,TRBJ1-5,TRBV6-6,.,.
CAISLISGGDYGYTF,TGTGCCATCAGTCTTATCTCGGGGGGCGACTATGGCTACACCTTC,TRBJ1-2,TRBV10-3,few,.
CASSGSSGYQETQYF,TGTGCCAGCAGTGGATCTAGCGGGTACCAAGAGACCCAGTACTTC,TRBJ2-5,TRBV2,few,TRBD2
CASSPSRSQTYEQYF,TGTGCCAGCAGCCCATCCCGGAGCCAGACCTACGAGCAGTACTTC,TRBJ2-7,TRBV3-1/TRBV3-2,once,.
CASSLFATGDLQETQYF,TGTGCCAGCAGTTTATTCGCGACAGGGGACCTACAAGAGACCCAGTACTTC,TRBJ2-5,TRBV27,.,TRBD1
CASSQGLAGFTDTQYF,TGCGCCAGCAGCCAAGGGCTAGCGGGCTTCACAGATACGCAGTATTTT,TRBJ2-3,TRBV4-1,.,TRBD2
CASSQGGTSGRARETQYF,TGCGCCAGCAGCCAAGGGGGGACTAGCGGGAGGGCCCGGGAGACCCAGTACTTC,TRBJ2-5,TRBV4-1,.,TRBD2
CASSLKGSGSGDTQYF,TGTGCCAGCAGCTTAAAAGGTAGCGGGAGTGGCGATACGCAGTATTTT,TRBJ2-3,TRBV7-3,few,TRBD2
CASSVQGLLNEQFF,TGCGCCAGCAGCGTGCAGGGACTCCTCAATGAGCAGTTCTTC,TRBJ2-1,TRBV5-1,once,.
CASSVSVQQPQHF,TGTGCCAGCAGCGTATCAGTTCAGCAGCCCCAGCATTTT,TRBJ1-5,TRBV9,.,.
CASSLHPGTGGARRETQYF,TGTGCCAGCAGCTTACACCCTGGGACGGGGGGGGCGAGGAGGGAGACCCAGTACTTC,TRBJ2-5,TRBV11-2,.,TRBD2
CASSSPDRSYEQYF,TGCGCCAGCAGCTCGCCTGACAGAAGCTACGAGCAGTACTTC,TRBJ2-7,TRBV5-1,.,.
CASTEQPGNTIYF,TGTGCCAGCACAGAACAACCCGGAAACACCATATATTTT,TRBJ1-3,TRBV2,.,.
CASSPGGYEQYF,TGTGCCAGCTCCCCCGGGGGCTACGAGCAGTACTTC,TRBJ2-7,TRBV28,.,.
CASSLVGQGVREQYF,TGTGCCAGCAGCTTGGTGGGACAGGGAGTTCGCGAGCAGTACTTC,TRBJ2-7,TRBV5-4,once,TRBD1
CASSLLAGEGSTYGYTF,TGTGCCAGCAGCTTATTGGCAGGGGAAGGGTCCACCTATGGCTACACCTTC,TRBJ1-2,TRBV7-8,.,.
CASSTAGASGLNEQFF,TGTGCCAGCAGTACCGCCGGGGCTAGCGGACTCAATGAGCAGTTCTTC,TRBJ2-1,TRBV28,.,TRBD2
CASAPGGYGYTF,TGTGCCAGCGCGCCCGGGGGGTATGGCTACACCTTC,TRBJ1-2,TRBV28,.,.
CASSLQGLGYTF,TGTGCCAGCAGCTTGCAGGGGCTTGGCTACACCTTC,TRBJ1-2,TRBV13,.,.
CASSYGGASTDTQYF,TGTGCCAGCAGTTACGGGGGGGCTAGCACAGATACGCAGTATTTT,TRBJ2-3,TRBV6-6,.,.
CASSPGVAFF,TGCGCCAGCAGCCCAGGGGTGGCTTTCTTT,TRBJ1-1,TRBV10-1,.,.
CASSQPGAGEYEQYF,TGTGCCAGCAGCCAGCCCGGGGCGGGAGAGTACGAGCAGTACTTC,TRBJ2-7,TRBV4-2,.,TRBD2
CASSQIGGTSRFEQYF,TGTGCCAGCAGCCAAATTGGAGGGACTAGCCGGTTCGAGCAGTACTTC,TRBJ2-7,TRBV14,.,TRBD2
CASSMGAGVNEQFF,TGTGCCAGTAGTATGGGGGCGGGCGTGAATGAGCAGTTCTTC,TRBJ2-1,TRBV19,few,.
CASSMQGAALSNQPQHF,TGTGCCAGTAGTATGCAGGGGGCAGCATTAAGCAATCAGCCCCAGCATTTT,TRBJ1-5,TRBV19,.,TRBD1
CASSLAGGLGDTIYF,TGTGCCAGCAGCTTAGCGGGGGGGCTGGGGGACACCATATATTTT,TRBJ1-3,TRBV7-8,.,.
CASSLDGTSGNTIYF,TGCGCCAGCAGCCTAGACGGTACCTCTGGAAACACCATATATTTT,TRBJ1-3,TRBV5-1,.,.
CASSLLAGPHEQFF,TGTGCCAGCAGTTTACTAGCGGGGCCCCATGAGCAGTTCTTC,TRBJ2-1,TRBV27,.,TRBD2
CSASAGEETQYF,TGCAGTGCTAGTGCAGGGGAAGAGACCCAGTACTTC,TRBJ2-5,TRBV20-1,.,.
CASSPGLATGELFF,TGTGCCAGCAGTCCGGGACTAGCAACCGGGGAGCTGTTTTTT,TRBJ2-2,TRBV6-2/TRBV6-3,.,TRBD2
CASSQVAGVYEQYF,TGTGCCAGCAGCCAAGTGGCGGGGGTTTACGAGCAGTACTTC,TRBJ2-7,TRBV3-1/TRBV3-2,.,TRBD2
CASSFWGPKETQYF,TGCGCCAGCAGCTTTTGGGGGCCAAAAGAGACCCAGTACTTC,TRBJ2-5,TRBV5-1,.,.
CASSLDGRAAYEQYF,TGTGCCAGCAGCTTAGACGGGAGGGCGGCGTACGAGCAGTACTTC,TRBJ2-7,TRBV7-2,.,TRBD2
CASSPRFGTEAFF,TGTGCCAGCAGCCCGAGGTTTGGCACTGAAGCTTTCTTT,TRBJ1-1,TRBV21-1,few,.
CASSVRQGKELFF,TGTGCCAGCAGTGTTAGACAGGGGAAGGAACTGTTTTTT,TRBJ1-4,TRBV25-1,.,TRBD1
CASSGSTNTGELFF,TGTGCCAGCAGCGGGAGTACGAACACCGGGGAGCTGTTTTTT,TRBJ2-2,TRBV9,.,.
CSSRAERQGLNQPQHF,TGCTCGTCGAGGGCCGAGCGACAGGGCTTAAATCAGCCCCAGCATTTT,TRBJ1-5,TRBV19,.,TRBD1
CASSSGQCNSPLHF,TGTGCCAGCAGCTCGGGACAGTGTAATTCACCCCTCCACTTT,TRBJ1-6,TRBV13,.,TRBD1
CASSLAVGVHTQQYF,TGCGCCAGCAGCTTGGCCGTGGGAGTCCATACGCAGCAGTACTTC,TRBJ2-7,TRBV5-1,.,.
CASSKARRKLDSCEQYF,TGTGCCAGCAGCAAAGCGCGTAGGAAACTAGATAGCTGCGAGCAGTACTTC,TRBJ2-7,TRBV21-1,.,.
CATSRDRASGDYEQYF,TGTGCCACCAGCAGAGATCGGGCTAGCGGGGACTACGAGCAGTACTTC,TRBJ2-7,TRBV15,.,TRBD2
CARSHESTGPLGSYTF,TGTGCCAGAAGCCATGAATCGACAGGACCCTTAGGGAGCTACACCTTC,TRBJ1-2,TRBV5-3,.,.
CASSPRVLVAYNEQFF,TGTGCCAGCAGCCCCAGGGTGTTAGTGGCCTACAATGAGCAGTTCTTC,TRBJ2-1,TRBV7-8,.,.
CASSSMTGGNYGYTF,TGTGCCAGCAGCTCGATGACAGGGGGTAACTATGGCTACACCTTC,TRBJ1-2,TRBV5-4,.,TRBD1
CASSIGRGLYNEQFF,TGTGCCAGTAGTATAGGCAGGGGCCTTTACAATGAGCAGTTCTTC,TRBJ2-1,TRBV19,.,.
CSAPQDYTQYF,TGCAGTGCTCCTCAGGATTATACGCAGTATTTT,TRBJ2-3,TRBV20-1,.,.
CASSLATGTGGYEQYF,TGTGCCAGCAGCTTGGCAACCGGGACAGGTGGTTACGAGCAGTACTTC,TRBJ2-7,TRBV5-4,once,TRBD1
CSASASGRGSIYEQYF,TGCAGTGCTAGTGCTAGCGGGAGAGGATCTATCTACGAGCAGTACTTC,TRBJ2-7,TRBV20-1,once,TRBD2
CASSLDGGNTGELFF,TGTGCCAGCAGCTTGGATGGCGGGAACACCGGGGAGCTGTTTTTT,TRBJ2-2,TRBV5-6,.,.
CASSTWDRGGGTLHF,TGTGCCAGCAGCACCTGGGACAGGGGAGGGGGGACCCTCCACTTT,TRBJ1-6,TRBV7-8,.,TRBD1
CASRPRTSGYQETQYF,TGTGCCAGCAGACCGCGGACTAGCGGGTACCAAGAGACCCAGTACTTC,TRBJ2-5,TRBV3-1/TRBV3-2,.,TRBD2
CAWSPGGTDTQYF,TGTGCCTGGTCCCCAGGGGGCACAGATACGCAGTATTTT,TRBJ2-3,TRBV30,.,.
CAWKEGAAGGGELFF,TGTGCCTGGAAGGAAGGGGCGGCTGGTGGCGGGGAGCTGTTTTTT,TRBJ2-2,TRBV30,.,.
CASSLGSGLGLGQKKKETQYF,TGCGCCAGCAGCTTGGGTAGCGGTCTTGGTCTGGGACAGAAAAAAAAAGAGACCCAGTACTTC,TRBJ2-5,TRBV5-1,few,.